The rows below give T cell receptor beta chains drawn from one sample of a study of molecular identifiers for immune sequencing clone quantification. One entry per CDR3 protein, called by TCRdb with MiXCR from the PCR reads. The sample records about 35,000 distinct CDR3 sequences, 18% being singletons. Sequencing was done on a sample of naive CD8+ T cells from blood, with Jurkat cell RNA spiked in. All receptors come from a human donor in good health. Some libraries in this study had Jurkat cell RNA spiked in. CDR3s include the opening cysteine and the closing phenylalanine or tryptophan. Fields, in order: D gene, CDR3 length, J gene, V gene, clone size, CDR3 DNA, CDR3 protein. D genes are given only for firm matches. Clone size is not always given. Where it is, it says once, few, many or a class for expanded clones.

NA | 13 | TRBJ2-7 | TRBV5-5 | many | TGTGCCAGCAGCTCGTGGTACTCCTACGAGCAGTACTTC | CASSSWYSYEQYF
TRBD2 | 19 | TRBJ2-5 | TRBV6-2/TRBV6-3 | many | TGTGCCAGCAGTTCTCCCGTCTGGGGTAGCGGGAGAGGGTCGGAGACCCAGTACTTC | CASSSPVWGSGRGSETQYF
NA | 14 | TRBJ2-7 | TRBV28 | many | TGTGCCAGCAGTTTTACCGGGGAGATATACGAGCAGTACTTC | CASSFTGEIYEQYF
NA | 11 | TRBJ2-1 | TRBV29-1 | many | TGCAGCGTTCCCAGCGGGAATGAGCAGTTCTTC | CSVPSGNEQFF
NA | 11 | TRBJ2-7 | TRBV6-2/TRBV6-3 | NA | TGTGCCAGCAGTTTCAAAGTCGAGCAGTACTTC | CASSFKVEQYF
TRBD1 | 13 | TRBJ1-1 | TRBV7-9 | NA | TGTGCCAGCAGCCCCCAGGGGGGCACTGAAGCTTTCTTT | CASSPQGGTEAFF
TRBD2 | 18 | TRBJ2-3 | TRBV11-2 | few | TGTGCCAGCAGCTTAGACCCTCACGGACTAGCGAACACAGATACGCAGTATTTT | CASSLDPHGLANTDTQYF
NA | 13 | TRBJ2-1 | TRBV20-1 | many | TGCAGTGCCCCCCTCGGGGCCTACAATGAGCAGTTCTTC | CSAPLGAYNEQFF
NA | 12 | TRBJ2-5 | TRBV25-1 | many | TGTGCCAGCAGTGAAGGGGGGGAGACCCAGTACTTC | CASSEGGETQYF
TRBD2 | 18 | TRBJ2-1 | TRBV6-2/TRBV6-3 | many | TGTGCCAGCAGCGCTGGACTAGCGGGACCAAGCTCCTACAATGAGCAGTTCTTC | CASSAGLAGPSSYNEQFF
NA | 14 | TRBJ2-5 | TRBV5-6 | many | TGTGCCAGCAGCTTGGAAGGGGGAACAGAGACCCAGTACTTC | CASSLEGGTETQYF
NA | 14 | TRBJ2-5 | TRBV12-3/TRBV12-4 | NA | TGTGCCAACAGTTCCCGGGGGCGGAACGAGACCCAGTACTTC | CANSSRGRNETQYF
NA | 12 | TRBJ2-1 | TRBV9 | NA | TGTGCCAGCGGAACTACAGGAATGGGGCAGTTCTTC | CASGTTGMGQFF
TRBD2 | 16 | TRBJ2-3 | TRBV6-2/TRBV6-3 | many | TGTGCCAGCAGTTATCTAGCGGGAGGTGGTACAGATACGCAGTATTTT | CASSYLAGGGTDTQYF
NA | 13 | TRBJ2-7 | TRBV5-5 | NA | TGTGCCAGCAGCTTTGGAGGGCTGAGCGAGCAGTACTTC | CASSFGGLSEQYF
TRBD2 | 17 | TRBJ2-4 | TRBV28 | many | TGTGCCAGCAGTTTCCCCCCCCTAGCGGGGGCCAAAAACATTCAGTACTTC | CASSFPPLAGAKNIQYF
TRBD1 | 15 | TRBJ2-5 | TRBV6-5 | many | TGTGCCAGCAGTTACACGAACAGGGGCGGAGAGACCCAGTACTTC | CASSYTNRGGETQYF
NA | 16 | TRBJ2-2 | TRBV4-3 | many | TGCGCCAGCAGCCAAGTGGAGGGATTTAACACCGGGGAGCTGTTTTTT | CASSQVEGFNTGELFF
NA | 13 | TRBJ2-7 | TRBV13 | NA | TGTGCCAGCAGCTTAGAACAGACCTACGAGCAGTACTTC | CASSLEQTYEQYF
NA | 17 | TRBJ2-3 | TRBV7-9 | many | TGTGCCAGCAGCTTACCGCGGCTAGCAGTCAGCACAGATACGCAGTATTTT | CASSLPRLAVSTDTQYF
NA | 11 | TRBJ2-7 | TRBV29-1 | many | TGCAGCGCCGGAGGTGGCTACGAGCAGTACTTC | CSAGGGYEQYF
NA | 14 | TRBJ1-4 | TRBV7-2 | NA | TGTGCCAGCAGCAAGATTGCAACTAATGAAAAACTGTTTTTT | CASSKIATNEKLFF
NA | 17 | TRBJ1-2 | TRBV5-1 | many | TGCGCCAGCAGCTTGGAGCCGGGACAATTTCTTAACTATGGCTACACCTTC | CASSLEPGQFLNYGYTF
TRBD2 | 17 | TRBJ2-3 | TRBV10-2 | many | TGCGCCAGCAGTGAAGGCGGGAGGGCCTCCAACACAGATACGCAGTATTTT | CASSEGGRASNTDTQYF
NA | 16 | TRBJ2-7 | TRBV7-9 | many | TGTGCCAGCAGCTTAAAGGTAGGCCTCAGTGTGGACGAGCAGTACTTC | CASSLKVGLSVDEQYF
NA | 15 | TRBJ2-3 | TRBV25-1 | NA | TGTGCCAGCAGTGAATATCGGCGGGGTACTGATACGCAGTATTTT | CASSEYRRGTDTQYF
NA | 18 | TRBJ2-1 | TRBV28 | few | TGTGCCAGCAGTTTTAATGATAGGGTCCGAGGGTTGACGAATGAGCAGTTCTTC | CASSFNDRVRGLTNEQFF
NA | 15 | TRBJ2-5 | TRBV5-1 | few | TGCGCCAGCAGCCTCAGCCCCTGGGTCGGAGAGACCCAGTACTTC | CASSLSPWVGETQYF
NA | 11 | TRBJ2-7 | TRBV29-1 | many | TGCAGCGGATTAGTAAAGTACGAGCAGTACTTC | CSGLVKYEQYF
TRBD2 | 15 | TRBJ2-7 | TRBV6-5 | NA | TGTGCCAGCAGAATATGGGAGGGGACGGAATACGAGCAGTACTTC | CASRIWEGTEYEQYF
NA | 12 | TRBJ1-1 | TRBV11-2 | NA | TGTGCCAGCAGCTTACGAGGGGATTCGGCTTTCTTT | CASSLRGDSAFF